This is a list of T cell receptor beta chains from one sample in a study of OX40 agonist ivuxolimab in advanced cancers. Produced via immunoSEQ multiplex PCR; TCRdb's table is partial and in-frame only. The table records about 70,000 clones, around 88% of them present only once. Sequences were derived from CD4+ or CD8+ T cells sorted from blood, sampled in a trial of the OX40 agonist ivuxolimab. The receptor set was obtained from an adult with an advanced solid tumor such as melanoma, head and neck, liver or kidney cancer. CDR3s include the opening cysteine and the closing phenylalanine or tryptophan. Each record gives: J gene, V gene, clone size, D gene, CDR3 DNA, CDR3 protein. D genes are given only for firm matches. Where a row states a size, it is once, few, many or the class of an expanded clone; other rows omit it.

TRBJ2-3 TRBV10-3 NA NA TGTGCCATCAGTGTAATCTTGGGTATCACAGATACGCAGTATTTT CAISVILGITDTQYF
TRBJ1-5 TRBV6-4 NA NA TGTGCCAGCACAGTTCCACAGCCCCAGCATTTT CASTVPQPQHF
TRBJ2-3 TRBV5-6 NA NA TGTGCCAGCAGCTTAGGGGGGGAATTCACAGATACGCAGTATTTT CASSLGGEFTDTQYF
TRBJ2-7 TRBV30 NA NA TGTGCCTGGAGCCCCGGGACAATGTACGAGCAGTACTTC CAWSPGTMYEQYF
TRBJ2-7 TRBV6-1 once TRBD2 TGTGCCAGCAGCGCCGCAGGACTAGCTTACGAGCAGTACTTC CASSAAGLAYEQYF
TRBJ2-1 TRBV5-4 NA TRBD2 TGTGCCACCACTAGCGGGGGGTCCTCCTACAATGAGCAGTTCTTC CATTSGGSSYNEQFF
TRBJ1-1 TRBV18 NA TRBD1 TGTGCCAGCTCACCAGGGACAGAGAACACTGAAGCTTTCTTT CASSPGTENTEAFF
TRBJ2-1 TRBV6-6 NA TRBD2 TGTGCCAGCAGTTACCGAGCGGGGGGTAACTACAATGAGCAGTTCTTC CASSYRAGGNYNEQFF
TRBJ2-1 TRBV5-4 once NA TGTGCCAGCAACCAGGCCCCTTCCTCCTACAATGAGCAGTTCTTC CASNQAPSSYNEQFF
TRBJ2-1 TRBV7-8 NA NA TGTGCCAGCAGCTTTCTTAGTCCGGGCAATGAGCAGTTCTTC CASSFLSPGNEQFF
TRBJ1-1 TRBV6-6 NA NA TGTGCCAGCACTCAAACTGGGGGGTTTGGCACTGAAGCTTTCTTT CASTQTGGFGTEAFF
TRBJ1-5 TRBV15 NA NA TGTGCCACCAGATCCTGGGGCGGGCGGCAGCCCCAGCATTTT CATRSWGGRQPQHF
TRBJ1-1 TRBV2 NA NA TGTGCCAGCAGGGGTTCGTGGAGCACTGAAGCTTTCTTT CASRGSWSTEAFF
TRBJ2-3 TRBV15 once TRBD2 TGTGCCACCAGCGCTCGACTAGCGGGAGGGCGAGATACGCAGTATTTT CATSARLAGGRDTQYF
TRBJ2-1 TRBV4-3 once NA TGCGCCAGCAGCCAAGATGTAGGTCAAGCGGAATACAATGAGCAGTTCTTC CASSQDVGQAEYNEQFF
TRBJ2-7 TRBV7-9 NA NA TGTGCCAGCAGCTTAGTCGGGAGCCTCGAGCAGTACTTC CASSLVGSLEQYF
TRBJ2-1 TRBV10-3 once TRBD2 TGTGCCATCAGCCCAACTAGCGGGAGGTTGAATGAGCAGTTCTTC CAISPTSGRLNEQFF
TRBJ1-2 TRBV28 once NA TGTGCCAGCCAGGAAGGTTATGGCTACACCTTC CASQEGYGYTF
TRBJ1-1 TRBV15 NA NA TGTGCCACCAGCAGAGAGGTCGGCAGCTTGAACACTGAAGCTTTCTTT CATSREVGSLNTEAFF
TRBJ1-5 TRBV9 NA NA TGTGCCAGCTCGGAAGGGGGCAATCAGCCCCAGCATTTT CASSEGGNQPQHF
TRBJ1-3 TRBV7-9 NA TRBD1 TGTGCCAGCAGCCAAGGACAGGGCCCAGGACCTGGAAACACCATATATTTT CASSQGQGPGPGNTIYF
TRBJ2-1 TRBV5-6 NA NA TGTGCCAGCAGCGCAAGAGAGGGGAACAATGAGCAGTTCTTC CASSAREGNNEQFF
TRBJ1-6 TRBV28 NA TRBD1 TGTGCCAGCGGTCCTCAGGGGGTTCCCGATTCACCCCTCCACTTT CASGPQGVPDSPLHF
TRBJ2-5 TRBV7-9 NA TRBD2 TGTGCCAGCAGGTCTAGCGGCCAAGAGACCCAGTACTTC CASRSSGQETQYF
TRBJ1-5 TRBV6-5 NA NA TGTGCCAGCAGTTCAGGGGGCAATCAGCCCCAGCATTTT CASSSGGNQPQHF
TRBJ2-3 TRBV28 NA NA TGTGCCAGCAGTTTCTCAGGGAAAGATACGCAGTATTTT CASSFSGKDTQYF
TRBJ1-6 TRBV7-2 NA TRBD1 TGTGCCAGCAGGAACCAGGGACAGGGGAATTCACCCCTCCACTTT CASRNQGQGNSPLHF
TRBJ1-6 TRBV15 NA NA TGTGCCACCAGCAGACCGGGACGTTTTAATTCACCCCTCCACTTT CATSRPGRFNSPLHF
TRBJ2-1 TRBV27 NA TRBD2 TGTGCCAGCACCCTAGCGGGGTCCTACAATGAGCAGTTCTTC CASTLAGSYNEQFF
TRBJ1-1 TRBV5-6 NA NA TGTGCCAGCAGCTTGCCAATGAACACTGAAGCTTTCTTT CASSLPMNTEAFF
TRBJ1-4 TRBV11-2 NA TRBD1 TGTGCCAGCAGCTTCCCGGACAGGGTCAATGAAAAACTGTTTTTT CASSFPDRVNEKLFF
TRBJ2-1 TRBV19 NA NA TGTGCCAGTAGTAAGGAGGGAAACAATGAGCAGTTCTTC CASSKEGNNEQFF
TRBJ2-7 TRBV4-2 NA TRBD2 TGTGCCAGCAGCCAATGGACTAGCGGGAGTACGATGTACTTC CASSQWTSGSTMYF
TRBJ1-1 TRBV19 few NA TGTGCCAGTAACCCCCTTCGAGGGGGGAACACTGAAGCTTTCTTT CASNPLRGGNTEAFF
TRBJ1-5 TRBV28 NA NA TGTGCCTCATCCAGGGGAGGGACGCAGCCCCAGCATTTT CASSRGGTQPQHF
TRBJ1-2 TRBV28 NA NA TGTGCCAGCAGTTTATCCATCGCCGGGGTGCCCGGCTACACCTTC CASSLSIAGVPGYTF
TRBJ2-2 TRBV5-6 NA TRBD1 TGTGCCAGCAGCCAGCGGACAGGGCGAACCGGGGAGCTGTTTTTT CASSQRTGRTGELFF
TRBJ2-2 TRBV30 NA TRBD2 TGTGCCTGGAGCCCTAGCGGGAAAGCCGGGGAGCTGTTTTTT CAWSPSGKAGELFF
TRBJ1-4 TRBV7-9 NA NA TGTGCCAGCACCAATAGAGAAAAACTGTTTTTT CASTNREKLFF
TRBJ1-1 TRBV6-5 NA NA TGTGCCAGCGGCCAGGGAAGGGTGAGAACTGAAGCTTTCTTT CASGQGRVRTEAFF